The 20 T cell receptor beta chains below come from one sample, sequenced in a study of cytomegalovirus exposure and HLA in healthy donors. The PCR employed 60 Vbeta primers together with 13 Jbeta primers. Produced via immunoSEQ multiplex PCR; TCRdb's table is partial and in-frame only. Of about 140,000 clones in the sample, approximately 80% were seen once. The specimen was PBMCs. The receptors originated from a woman in her 40s in good health and CMV-seronegative.

V and J are TRBV28 and TRBJ1-2; D may be TRBD1 (6 bases). CDR1 is MDHEN and CDR2 is SYDVKM in the germline V gene. This CDR3 is built from 13 residues. V was pared by 3 bases and J by 4 bases, with 9 bases between. The CDR3 spells CASSFRGPYGYTF. CDR3 nucleotide sequence: TGTGCCAGCAGTTTCAGGGGACCCTATGGCTACACCTTC.

J is TRBJ1-5 and V is TRBV10-1; a weak D match, TRBD1 (6 bases). V gave up 6 bases and J gave up 4 bases, with 28 bases separating them. This CDR3 region has 19 residues. CDR1 and CDR2 (germline): WNHNN, SYGVQD (reference sequence). The CDR3 nucleotides are TGCGCCAGCAGCCCACGCGCAGGGGAGTTGGGTACGTCGAATCAGCCCCAGCATTTT. Translated: CASSPRAGELGTSNQPQHF.

V and J are TRBV28 and TRBJ2-7, with 10 bases aligning to TRBD1. Germline V gene sequence: CDR1 MDHEN, CDR2 SYDVKM. This CDR3 is 16 amino acids long. Trimming took 5 bases from V and 3 from J; bases not matched to a gene: 10. CDR3 protein: CASSGDRGGKVYEQYF. In DNA form, the CDR3 reads TGTGCCAGCAGTGGGGACAGGGGTGGCAAAGTCTACGAGCAGTACTTC.

The CDR3 sequence: CASSELMGTEAFF. CDR3 bases: TGCGCCAGCAGTGAGTTGATGGGGACAGAAGCTTTCTTT. V is TRBV10-2 and J is TRBJ1-1; D is possibly TRBD1 (6 bases). The germline gives CDR1 WSHSY, CDR2 SAAADI. Trimming left V 1 base short and J 8 bases short, with 11 bases between. The CDR3 loop spans 13 amino acids.

This clone was observed a single time. The chain uses TRBV28 and TRBJ1-4; D remains unclear. The germline V gene has CDR1 MDHEN and CDR2 SYDVKM. Trimming left V 5 bases short and J 7 bases short, with 8 bases between. The CDR3 length is 12 residues. The CDR3 nucleotides are TGTGCCAGCAGTCCCCCCCTTGAAAAACTGTTTTTT. As protein: CASSPPLEKLFF.

This clone was recorded only once. This chain links TRBV6-4 with TRBJ1-6; no definite D call. This CDR3 has 14 residues. Looked up from germline, CDR1 is MRHNA and CDR2 is SNTAGT. V lost 6 bases to trimming and J lost 5 bases, with 11 bases between them. CDR3 amino acids: CASRSGFDNSPLHF. DNA for the CDR3: TGTGCCAGCAGATCCGGGTTCGATAATTCACCCCTCCACTTT.

The CDR3 DNA is TGTGCCAGCAGTTTGGGGGGGGTAAGCGGGAACACTGAAGCTTTCTTT. Its protein is CASSLGGVSGNTEAFF. The rearrangement uses TRBV28 and TRBJ1-1; TRBD1 is a possible D gene (5 bases). Deletions cut 3 bases from V and 1 base from J, with 15 bases between. Germline CDR1 and CDR2: MDHEN and SYDVKM. The CDR3 consists of 16 residues. The full variable domain, in which reference TRBV28 and TRBJ1-1 provide the parts outside the CDR3, is DVKVTQSSRYLVKRTGEKVFLECVQDMDHENMFWYRQDPGLGLRLIYFSYDVKMKEKGDIPEGYSVSREKKERFSLILESASTNQTSMYLCASSLGGVSGNTEAFFGQGTRLTVV.

The V and J genes are TRBV14 and TRBJ2-1; 11 nucleotides line up with TRBD2. Germline lookup yields CDR1 SGHDN and CDR2 FVKESK. V was pared by 1 base and J by 8 bases, with 7 bases of the junction left unmatched. The CDR3 is made up of 16 amino acids. CDR3 region: CASSQVIAGGQDEQFF. As DNA, the CDR3 is TGTGCCAGCAGCCAAGTTATAGCGGGAGGGCAGGATGAGCAGTTCTTC.

V gene TRBV7-4 combines with J gene TRBJ2-5, with 8 bases matching TRBD1. The last part of the DNA fits TRBJ2-7 better; the J call may be wrong. The CDR3 length is 13 residues. In germline, CDR1 is SGHVT, CDR2 SQSDAQ. For the CDR3, the DNA is TGTGCCAGCAGCGTGACAGGGGCCTACGAGCAGTACTTC. Its translation is CASSVTGAYEQYF.

This chain uses TRBV7-2 with TRBJ2-5; 13 bases fit TRBD2. Germline trimming cut 6 bases from V and 5 bases from J; bases unmatched to any gene: 15. CDR3 length equals 18 residues. Germline V lookup: CDR1 SGHTA, CDR2 FQGNSA. CDR3 nucleotide sequence: TGTGCCAGCAGACCCAGATTGGGACTAGCGGGATCACCGGAGACCCAGTACTTC. Residues: CASRPRLGLAGSPETQYF.

The genes are TRBV19 and TRBJ1-2; D gene ambiguous. Looked up from germline, CDR1 is LNHDA and CDR2 is SQIVND (reference sequence). Trimming pared 4 bases from V and 5 bases from J, leaving 20 bases between. The CDR3 has 16 residues. CDR3 coding DNA: TGTGCCAGTAGTAAAATCCGGGTCGGGATCCTGTATGGCTACACCTTC. Its translation: CASSKIRVGILYGYTF.

This sequence joins TRBV29-1 and TRBJ2-5; D is perhaps TRBD1 (6 bases). Germline V gene sequence: CDR1 SQVTM, CDR2 ANQGSEA. The CDR3 extends over 13 amino acids. Trimming removed 7 bases at V and 2 bases at J, with 14 bases between. As DNA, the CDR3 is TGCAGCGGTTACTCCAGGGGTCAAGAGACCCAGTACTTC. Translated: CSGYSRGQETQYF.

The chain employs TRBV21-1 and TRBJ1-5. TRBV21-1 counts as a pseudogene. The CDR3 covers 18 residues. The CDR3 coding sequence is TGTGCCAGCAGCAAAGTTTCTGGGGGGTCTCCTACCGATCAGCCCCAGCATTTT. This codes for CASSKVSGGSPTDQPQHF.

This clone ranks as medium-sized. V and J are TRBV11-3 and TRBJ2-1; 7 bases are a match to TRBD2. Trimming at V came to 7 bases and at J to 6 bases, leaving 15 bases not matched to a gene. The germline gives CDR1 SGHNT, CDR2 YENEEA. The CDR3 consists of 16 residues. The CDR3 coding sequence is TGTGCCAGCACCGACGGGGGGTGGCGGTCTATCAATGAGCAGTTCTTC. Translated: CASTDGGWRSINEQFF.

The chain employs TRBV6-1 and TRBJ2-7, with 8 positions matching TRBD1. Germline CDR1 and CDR2: MNHNS and SASEGT. The CDR3 runs to 14 residues. The junction had 13 bases not matched to a gene; V was cut back by 8 bases and J by 7 bases. The CDR3 reads CASHPTGESSEQYF. CDR3 DNA: TGTGCCAGCCACCCGACAGGGGAGAGTAGTGAGCAGTACTTC.

In this sample, this clone turned up once. The chain links TRBV28 to TRBJ1-5; tentative D call: TRBD1 (5 bases). V was pared by 3 bases and J by 1 base, with 7 bases between. Germline V gives CDR1 MDHEN, CDR2 SYDVKM. The CDR3 contains 14 residues. CDR3 sequence (DNA): TGTGCCAGCAGTTTCCGGGGGAGCAATCAGCCCCAGCATTTT. Translation gives CASSFRGSNQPQHF.

The rearrangement uses TRBV9 and TRBJ2-1, with D perhaps TRBD1 (7 bases). The CDR3 has 17 amino acids. Germline CDR1 is SGDLS and CDR2 is YYNGEE. V lost 0 bases and J lost 7, with 20 bases in between. The CDR3 DNA reads TGTGCCAGCAGCGTAGTTAGAGAGACAGGGAGGCTGAATGAGCAGTTCTTC. Its protein product is CASSVVRETGRLNEQFF.

The chain uses TRBV9 and TRBJ2-1, with D perhaps TRBD2 (6 bases). Germline assignment: CDR1 SGDLS and CDR2 YYNGEE. The CDR3 contains 15 residues. V was shortened by 0 bases and J by 1 base, with 8 bases between the two germline ends. CDR3 DNA: TGTGCCAGCAGCGTAGGCGGGGATTCCTACAATGAGCAGTTCTTC. Protein sequence: CASSVGGDSYNEQFF.

The V call is TRBV10-3, the J call TRBJ2-2; 8 bases line up with TRBD2. The ends lost 0 bases at V and 7 bases at J; junction bases unmatched: 25. From germline, CDR1 is ENHRY and CDR2 SYGVKD. This CDR3 comprises 22 residues. Written as DNA, the CDR3 is TGTGCCATCAGTGAGTCCTTAAAGATGGCGGTAGAGCGGGAGACTTCGGGCGGGGAGCTGTTTTTT. Translation: CAISESLKMAVERETSGGELFF.

In its sample, this clone was seen a few times. The chain has TRBV6-5 and TRBJ1-2; D might be TRBD1 (6 bases). V was pared by 5 bases and J by 4 bases, with 17 bases between. CDR1 is MNHEY, CDR2 SVGAGI, per germline. This CDR3 is built from 15 residues. This chain's CDR3 is CASSRTGNWGYGYTF. CDR3 DNA sequence: TGTGCCAGCAGTAGAACAGGGAATTGGGGCTATGGCTACACCTTC.